Listed here is a single T cell receptor beta chain. From germline, CDR1 is SGHTA and CDR2 FQGNSA. Losses at the gene ends were 1 base for V and 4 bases for J; bases not matched to a gene: 4. The CDR3 runs 15 residues. The investigators reverse transcribed all of the isolated RNA, so they sequenced expressed TCRB transcripts. Clones were read by immunoSEQ multiplex PCR, and TCRdb kept only the in-frame ones, dropping some. The sample has some 330,000 clones, approximately 10% seen once. The data originate from a study of beta chain features in type 1 diabetes. Material: naive CD4+ T cells from blood. The source of this sequence is a woman aged 30 to 39 in good health. The rearrangement links TRBV7-2 to TRBJ1-2; TRBD1 matches 9 bases. The CDR3 region has the DNA TGTGCCAGCAGCTTAGGGGGACAGGGCCCCTATGGCTACACCTTC. This gives the protein CASSLGGQGPYGYTF.